The source of this TCR beta chain is a study of T cells in Graves' hyperthyroidism and ophthalmopathy. Trimming removed 5 bases from V and 3 bases from J, with 10 bases in between. The CDR3 length is 13 residues. With respect to this clonotype: This may be a read error: a much more frequent sequence differs by one nucleotide.

From RNA transcripts, TCR beta CDR3 regions were amplified. First-round RT-PCR with HTBI primers amplified the TCR CDR3 region. One entry per CDR3 protein, called by TCRdb with MiXCR from the multiplex PCR reads. The sample shows approximately 300,000 distinct CDR3 sequences, around a sixth of them seen only once. This sequence joins TRBV12-3 or TRBV12-4 and TRBJ2-5; D gene unclear. This clonotype originated in a man aged 25-45 years with Graves' hyperthyroidism. The material sequenced was blood. The CDR3 coding sequence is TGTGCCAGCAGTCTCCTAGGAGAAGAGACCCAGTACTTC. The encoded protein is CASSLLGEETQYF.